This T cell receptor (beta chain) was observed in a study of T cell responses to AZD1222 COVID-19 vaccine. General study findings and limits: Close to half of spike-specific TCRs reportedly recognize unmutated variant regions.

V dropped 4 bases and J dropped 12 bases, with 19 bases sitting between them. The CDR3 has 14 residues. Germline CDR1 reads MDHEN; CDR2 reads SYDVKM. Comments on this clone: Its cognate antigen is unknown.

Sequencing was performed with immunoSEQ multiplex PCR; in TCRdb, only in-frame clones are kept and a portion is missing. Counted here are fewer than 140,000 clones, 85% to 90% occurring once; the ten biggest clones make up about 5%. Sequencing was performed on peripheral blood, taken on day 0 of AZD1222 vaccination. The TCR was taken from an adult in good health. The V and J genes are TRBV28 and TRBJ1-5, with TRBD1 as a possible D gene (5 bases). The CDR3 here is CASSWQGFSPLQHF. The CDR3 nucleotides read TGTGCCAGCAGTTGGCAGGGTTTTAGTCCTCTCCAGCATTTT. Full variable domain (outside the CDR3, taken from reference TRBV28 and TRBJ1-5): DVKVTQSSRYLVKRTGEKVFLECVQDMDHENMFWYRQDPGLGLRLIYFSYDVKMKEKGDIPEGYSVSREKKERFSLILESASTNQTSMYLCASSWQGFSPLQHFGDGTRLSIL.